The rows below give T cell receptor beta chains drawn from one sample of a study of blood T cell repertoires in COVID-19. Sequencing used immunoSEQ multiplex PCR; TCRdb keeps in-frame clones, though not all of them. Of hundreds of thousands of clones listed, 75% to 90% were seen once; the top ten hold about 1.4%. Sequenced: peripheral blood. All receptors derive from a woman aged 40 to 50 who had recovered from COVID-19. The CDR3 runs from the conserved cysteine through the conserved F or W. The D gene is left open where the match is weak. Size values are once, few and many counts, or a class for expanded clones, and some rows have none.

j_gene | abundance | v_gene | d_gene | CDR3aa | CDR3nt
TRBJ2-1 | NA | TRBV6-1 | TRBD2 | CASSDGGTYNEQFF | TGTGCCAGCAGTGACGGGGGGACCTACAATGAGCAGTTCTTC
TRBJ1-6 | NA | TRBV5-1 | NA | CASRKSRSYNSPLHF | TGCGCCAGCAGGAAGAGCCGCTCCTATAATTCACCCCTCCACTTT
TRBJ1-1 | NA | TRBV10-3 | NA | CAISEYRSGTEAFF | TGTGCCATCAGTGAGTACAGGAGTGGCACTGAAGCTTTCTTT
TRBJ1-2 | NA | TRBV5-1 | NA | CASSLYTGSTYGYTF | TGCGCCAGCAGCTTATACACAGGGAGTACCTATGGCTACACCTTC
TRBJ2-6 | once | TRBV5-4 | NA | CASSPAGLSGANVLTF | TGTGCCAGCAGCCCGGCGGGTCTCTCTGGGGCCAACGTCCTGACTTTC
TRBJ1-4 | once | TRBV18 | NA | CASSPRQAATNEKLFF | TGTGCCAGCTCACCAAGACAGGCAGCAACTAATGAAAAACTGTTTTTT
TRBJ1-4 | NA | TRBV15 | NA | CATSRAGGRGEKLFF | TGTGCCACCAGCAGAGCGGGGGGTAGGGGTGAAAAACTGTTTTTT
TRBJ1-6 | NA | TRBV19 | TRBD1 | CASSMSGTGRSPLHF | TGTGCCAGTAGTATGAGTGGGACAGGGAGATCACCCCTCCACTTT
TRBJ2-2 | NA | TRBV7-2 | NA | CASSQQGASLTGELFF | TGTGCCAGCAGCCAACAGGGCGCGTCGCTCACCGGGGAGCTGTTTTTT
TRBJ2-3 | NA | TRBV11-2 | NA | CASSFRRLRDTQYF | TGTGCCAGCAGCTTTCGTCGGCTGAGGGATACGCAGTATTTT
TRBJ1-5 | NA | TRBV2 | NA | CASSDRERNQPQHF | TGTGCCAGCAGTGACAGGGAACGCAATCAGCCCCAGCATTTT
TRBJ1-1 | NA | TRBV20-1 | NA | CSASKARGTEAFF | TGCAGTGCTAGTAAGGCCCGCGGGACTGAAGCTTTCTTT
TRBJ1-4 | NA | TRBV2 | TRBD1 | CASRRQGGDEKLFF | TGTGCCAGCAGGAGACAGGGGGGGGACGAAAAACTGTTTTTT
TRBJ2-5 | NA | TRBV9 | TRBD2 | CASSVPSGGSETQYF | TGTGCCAGCAGCGTACCTAGCGGGGGATCGGAGACCCAGTACTTC
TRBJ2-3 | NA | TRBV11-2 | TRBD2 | CASSLDPPGGEADTQYF | TGTGCCAGCAGCTTAGACCCCCCGGGGGGGGAGGCAGATACGCAGTATTTT
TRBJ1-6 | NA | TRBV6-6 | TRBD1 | CASSYGDRNSPLHF | TGTGCCAGCAGTTACGGGGACAGAAATTCACCCCTCCACTTT
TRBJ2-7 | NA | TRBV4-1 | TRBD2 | CASSSKLGGLAGDEQYF | TGCGCCAGCAGCTCGAAGCTGGGGGGACTAGCGGGCGACGAGCAGTACTTC
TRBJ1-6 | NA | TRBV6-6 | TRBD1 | CASTLFMGQGNSPLHF | TGTGCCAGCACCCTTTTCATGGGACAGGGGAATTCACCCCTCCACTTT
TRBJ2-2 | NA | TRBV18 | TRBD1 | CASSPGQGGAGELFF | TGTGCCAGCTCACCTGGACAGGGTGGCGCCGGGGAGCTGTTTTTT
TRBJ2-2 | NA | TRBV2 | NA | CASSGQTGSGELFF | TGTGCCAGCAGTGGCCAGACGGGATCCGGGGAGCTGTTTTTT
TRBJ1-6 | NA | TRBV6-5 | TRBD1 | CASSWTGGLNSPLHF | TGTGCCAGCAGTTGGACAGGGGGCTTGAATTCACCCCTCCACTTT
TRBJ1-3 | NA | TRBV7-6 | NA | CASSPGLGNTIYF | TGTGCCAGCAGCCCAGGGCTGGGAAACACCATATATTTT
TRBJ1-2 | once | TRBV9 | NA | CASSATGNNGYTF | TGTGCCAGCAGCGCTACAGGGAACAATGGCTACACCTTC